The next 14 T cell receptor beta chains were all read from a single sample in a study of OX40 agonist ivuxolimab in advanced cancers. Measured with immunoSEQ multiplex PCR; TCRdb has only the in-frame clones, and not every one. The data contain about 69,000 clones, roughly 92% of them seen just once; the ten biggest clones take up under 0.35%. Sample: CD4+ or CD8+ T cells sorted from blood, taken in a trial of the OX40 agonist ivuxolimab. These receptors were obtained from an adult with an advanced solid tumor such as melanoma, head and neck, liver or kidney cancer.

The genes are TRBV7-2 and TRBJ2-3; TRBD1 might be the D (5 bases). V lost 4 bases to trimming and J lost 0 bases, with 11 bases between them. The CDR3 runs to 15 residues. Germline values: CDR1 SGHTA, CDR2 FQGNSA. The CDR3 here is CASSSTDSSTDTQYF. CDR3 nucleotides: TGTGCCAGCAGCTCAACAGACAGCAGCACAGATACGCAGTATTTT.

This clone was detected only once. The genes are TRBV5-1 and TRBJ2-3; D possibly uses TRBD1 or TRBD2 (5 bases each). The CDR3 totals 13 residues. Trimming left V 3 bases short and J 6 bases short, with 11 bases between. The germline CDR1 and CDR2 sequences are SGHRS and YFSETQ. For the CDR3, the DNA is TGCGCCAGCAGCTCTATCAGGGAGGATACGCAGTATTTT. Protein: CASSSIREDTQYF.

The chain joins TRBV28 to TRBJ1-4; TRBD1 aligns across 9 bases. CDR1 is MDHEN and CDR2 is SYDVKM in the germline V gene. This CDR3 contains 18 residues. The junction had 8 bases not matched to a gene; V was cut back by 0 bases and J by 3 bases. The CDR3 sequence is CASSLWSGGTGPNEKLFF. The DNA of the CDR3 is TGTGCCAGCAGTTTATGGAGTGGGGGGACAGGGCCTAATGAAAAACTGTTTTTT.

CDR3 sequence: CASSPLAGGPYNEQFF. DNA of the CDR3: TGTGCCAGCAGCCCATTAGCGGGAGGCCCCTACAATGAGCAGTTCTTC. The genes are TRBV5-4 and TRBJ2-1; 10 bases are shared with TRBD2. Per germline, CDR1 SGHNT and CDR2 YYREEE (reference sequence). The CDR3 has 16 amino acids. Germline trimming cut 4 bases from V and 2 bases from J; bases unmatched to any gene: 6.

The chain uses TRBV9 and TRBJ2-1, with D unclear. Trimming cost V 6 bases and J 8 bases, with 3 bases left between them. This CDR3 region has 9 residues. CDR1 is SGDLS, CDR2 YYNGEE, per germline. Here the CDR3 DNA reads TGTGCCAGCAAGGATGAGCAGTTCTTC. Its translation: CASKDEQFF. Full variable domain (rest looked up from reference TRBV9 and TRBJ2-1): DSGVTQTPKHLITATGQRVTLRCSPRSGDLSVYWYQQSLDQGLQFLIQYYNGEERAKGNILERFSAQQFPDLHSELNLSSLELGDSALYFCASKDEQFFGPGTRLTVL.

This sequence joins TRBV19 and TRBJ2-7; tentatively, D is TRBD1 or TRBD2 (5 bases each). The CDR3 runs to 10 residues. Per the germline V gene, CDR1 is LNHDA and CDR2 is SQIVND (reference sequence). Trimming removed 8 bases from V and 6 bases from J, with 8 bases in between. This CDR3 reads CASGTFEQYF. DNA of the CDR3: TGTGCCAGTGGGACGTTCGAGCAGTACTTC.

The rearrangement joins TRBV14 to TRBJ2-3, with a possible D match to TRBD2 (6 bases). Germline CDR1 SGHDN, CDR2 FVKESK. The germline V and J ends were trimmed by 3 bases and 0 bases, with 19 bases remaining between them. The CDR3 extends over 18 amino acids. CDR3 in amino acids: CASSQPLRRESSTDTQYF. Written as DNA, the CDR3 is TGTGCCAGCAGCCAGCCACTGAGGAGGGAGTCGAGCACAGATACGCAGTATTTT.

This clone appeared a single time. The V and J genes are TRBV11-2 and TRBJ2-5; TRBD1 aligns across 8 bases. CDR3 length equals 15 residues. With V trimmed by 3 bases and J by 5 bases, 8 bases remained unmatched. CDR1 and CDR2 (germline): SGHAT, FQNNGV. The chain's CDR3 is CASSLRTGKIETQYF. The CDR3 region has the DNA TGTGCCAGCAGCTTGCGGACAGGGAAAATTGAGACCCAGTACTTC.

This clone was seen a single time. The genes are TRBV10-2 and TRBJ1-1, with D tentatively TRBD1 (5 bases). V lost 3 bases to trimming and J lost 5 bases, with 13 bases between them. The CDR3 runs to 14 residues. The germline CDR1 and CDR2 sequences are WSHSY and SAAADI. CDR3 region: CASSDQGVGTEAFF. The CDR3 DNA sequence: TGCGCCAGCAGTGACCAGGGTGTGGGGACTGAAGCTTTCTTT.

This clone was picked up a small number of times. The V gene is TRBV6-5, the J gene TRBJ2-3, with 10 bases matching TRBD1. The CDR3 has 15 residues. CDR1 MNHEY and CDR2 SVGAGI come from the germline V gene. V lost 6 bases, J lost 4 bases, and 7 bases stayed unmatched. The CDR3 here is CASSRGTGVPDTQYF. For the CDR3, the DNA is TGTGCCAGCAGCCGCGGGACAGGGGTGCCAGATACGCAGTATTTT.

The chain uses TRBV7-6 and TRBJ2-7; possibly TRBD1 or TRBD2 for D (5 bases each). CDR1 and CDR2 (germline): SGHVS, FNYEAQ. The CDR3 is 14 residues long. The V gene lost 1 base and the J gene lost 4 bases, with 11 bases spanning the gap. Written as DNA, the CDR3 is TGTGCCAGCAGCTTAGGGGGACGGACGTACGAGCAGTACTTC. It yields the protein CASSLGGRTYEQYF.

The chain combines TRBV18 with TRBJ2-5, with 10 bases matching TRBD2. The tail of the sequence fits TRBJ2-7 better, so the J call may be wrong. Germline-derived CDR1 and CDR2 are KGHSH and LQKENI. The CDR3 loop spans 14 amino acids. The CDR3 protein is CASSSGLAFNEQYF. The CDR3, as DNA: TGTGCCAGCTCATCGGGACTAGCGTTCAACGAGCAGTACTTC.

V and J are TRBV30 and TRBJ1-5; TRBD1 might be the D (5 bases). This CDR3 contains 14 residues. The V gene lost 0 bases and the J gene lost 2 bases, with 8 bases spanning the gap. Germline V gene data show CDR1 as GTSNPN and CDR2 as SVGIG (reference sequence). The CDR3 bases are TGTGCCTGGAGTGTAACAGGCGGCAATCAGCCCCAGCATTTT. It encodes CAWSVTGGNQPQHF.

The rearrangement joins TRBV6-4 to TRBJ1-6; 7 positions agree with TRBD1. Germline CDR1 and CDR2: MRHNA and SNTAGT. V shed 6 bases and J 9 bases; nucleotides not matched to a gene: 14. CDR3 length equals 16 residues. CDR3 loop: CASRSTLRGLGSPLHF. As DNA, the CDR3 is TGTGCCAGCAGATCAACTCTTAGGGGGCTTGGTTCACCCCTCCACTTT.